The clone carrying this TCR beta chain was seen a handful of times. TCRdb keeps only in-frame clones here, not all; method: immunoSEQ multiplex PCR. The table shows roughly 50,000 clones, with approximately 79% occurring only once. This CDR3 is built from 12 residues. The V gene's germline CDR1 is SGDLS and CDR2 YYNGEE. The V and J ends lost 3 bases and 2 bases respectively, with 5 bases between them. The data originate from a study of blood T cell repertoires in COVID-19. The chain carries TRBV9 and TRBJ1-2, with no clear D. Sample: peripheral blood. The TCR was taken from a man aged 55 to 69 with acute or convalescent COVID-19. CDR3 in amino acids: CASSAPNYGYTF. The CDR3 DNA is TGTGCCAGCAGCGCTCCGAACTATGGCTACACCTTC. The full variable domain, completed using reference TRBV9 and TRBJ1-2, is DSGVTQTPKHLITATGQRVTLRCSPRSGDLSVYWYQQSLDQGLQFLIQYYNGEERAKGNILERFSAQQFPDLHSELNLSSLELGDSALYFCASSAPNYGYTFGSGTRLTVV.